What follows describes a single T cell receptor (beta chain). The data were obtained in a study of T cell responses to AZD1222 COVID-19 vaccine. V shed 4 bases, J shed 4 bases, and the junction held 13 bases outside the gene matches. The CDR3 length is 18 residues. CDR1 is MDHEN and CDR2 is SYDVKM in the germline V gene. The method was immunoSEQ multiplex PCR; TCRdb's version includes in-frame clones alone and lacks a portion of them. The repertoire consists of about 150,000 clones, with 89% occurring once and the leading ten covering 4.5% to 6.5%. The chain links TRBV28 to TRBJ2-2; 9 nucleotides line up with TRBD1. The source of this sequence is an adult in good health. The sample was peripheral blood, taken on day 0 of AZD1222 vaccination. This CDR3 is CASSYPASTGGGTGELFF. The CDR3 DNA follows: TGTGCCAGCAGTTACCCCGCCTCGACAGGGGGAGGCACCGGGGAGCTGTTTTTT.